The rows below give T cell receptor beta chains drawn from one sample of a study of blood T cell repertoires in COVID-19. Data came from immunoSEQ multiplex PCR; TCRdb stores just in-frame clones and leaves some out. The sample carries about 140,000 clones, approximately 85% recorded once. The sequencing sample was made of peripheral blood. The receptors shown here come from a woman older than 75 with acute or convalescent COVID-19. Each CDR3 is given with its conserved first and last residue. The D gene is left open where the match is weak. Size is omitted from some rows. Given values are once, few, many or a class for expanded clones.

clone size,J gene,D gene,V gene,CDR3 DNA,CDR3 protein
-,TRBJ1-2,-,TRBV2,TGTGCCAGCAGTGTCTTACGAGATGGCTACACCTTC,CASSVLRDGYTF
-,TRBJ1-1,-,TRBV13,TGTGCCAGCAGCTATTACCAGGGAAAGAACACTGAAGCTTTCTTT,CASSYYQGKNTEAFF
once,TRBJ1-4,-,TRBV6-4,TGTGCCAGCAGTGGAAGGGACATCTACGAAAAACTGTTTTTT,CASSGRDIYEKLFF
-,TRBJ2-3,-,TRBV12-5,TGTGCTAGTGGTTTGGATCGGGGGACGCAGTATTTT,CASGLDRGTQYF
-,TRBJ2-3,-,TRBV11-2,TGTGCCAGCAGCCCTCGGTCGAGGTCAGATACGCAGTATTTT,CASSPRSRSDTQYF
-,TRBJ1-1,-,TRBV4-2,TGTGCCAGCAGCCATCACCAGACAGCGAACACTGAAGCTTTCTTT,CASSHHQTANTEAFF
-,TRBJ2-3,-,TRBV5-1,TGCGCCAGCAGCAGCACGCGAGGGCCCGCAGATACGCAGTATTTT,CASSSTRGPADTQYF
-,TRBJ2-3,-,TRBV6-5,TGTGCCAGCAGTTTAACGTTGCTAGGCACAGATACGCAGTATTTT,CASSLTLLGTDTQYF
-,TRBJ2-1,TRBD2,TRBV19,TGTGCCAGTAGTATCCTGCCCCCGGGACTAGCGGGAGTGCACAATGAGCAGTTCTTC,CASSILPPGLAGVHNEQFF
-,TRBJ2-3,-,TRBV2,TGTGCCAGCAGTCCTAGAAAACAAAGCACAGATACGCAGTATTTT,CASSPRKQSTDTQYF
-,TRBJ2-7,-,TRBV11-2,TGTGCCAGCAGTGTCGGGGGCTCCTACGAGCAGTACTTC,CASSVGGSYEQYF
-,TRBJ1-2,-,TRBV4-2,TGTGCCAGCAGCCAAGATTGGGAGGGGCCCAGGAGGAGCTACACCTTC,CASSQDWEGPRRSYTF
-,TRBJ1-3,-,TRBV24-1,TGTGCCACCAGTGACGCCTTCCGGGACACCCGCTCTGGAAACACCATATATTTT,CATSDAFRDTRSGNTIYF
-,TRBJ1-6,TRBD1,TRBV27,TGTGCCAGCAGTTTGCAGGGGGATCTTGGGAATTCACCCCTCCACTTT,CASSLQGDLGNSPLHF
-,TRBJ2-7,TRBD2,TRBV9,TGTGCCAGCAGCGCAACTAGCGACCCTGGCGAGCAGTACTTC,CASSATSDPGEQYF
-,TRBJ1-2,-,TRBV28,TGTGCCAGCAGTCCCCCAGGGGCAGGGGATGGAGGTAGCTACACCTTC,CASSPPGAGDGGSYTF
-,TRBJ2-1,TRBD2,TRBV7-2,TGTGCCAGCAGCCCCACCGCGCGGGAGCCCTTGAATGAGCAGTTCTTC,CASSPTAREPLNEQFF
-,TRBJ2-1,-,TRBV6-5,TGTGCCAGCAGTTACACAGGTCGGGAGCAGTTCTTC,CASSYTGREQFF
-,TRBJ2-2,TRBD2,TRBV16,TGTGCCAGCAGCCACTCTCGCCCCGGGACTAGCGGGATCGGGGAGCTGTTTTTT,CASSHSRPGTSGIGELFF
-,TRBJ1-4,TRBD1,TRBV28,TGTGCCAGCAGTTTAGAATTACAGGGGCGAGGAAAACTGTTTTTT,CASSLELQGRGKLFF
-,TRBJ1-2,-,TRBV6-5,TGTGCCAGCAGTTACTCACGGGGTCTTATCTATGGCTACACCTTC,CASSYSRGLIYGYTF
-,TRBJ2-7,-,TRBV10-3,TGTGCCATCAGTGCTCCGGGACAACGCTCCTACGAGCAGTACTTC,CAISAPGQRSYEQYF
-,TRBJ1-1,-,TRBV29-1,TGCAGCGGTGATTGGGGGAGGACTGAAGCTTTCTTT,CSGDWGRTEAFF
-,TRBJ1-1,-,TRBV6-1,TGTGCCAGCAGTGACCCGGGTTGGAGGCCCTTGAACACTGAAGCTTTCTTT,CASSDPGWRPLNTEAFF
-,TRBJ2-1,TRBD2,TRBV5-4,TGTGCCAGCAGCTTGTTACCACTAGCGGCCAATGAGCAGTTCTTC,CASSLLPLAANEQFF
-,TRBJ2-2,TRBD1,TRBV5-1,TGCGCCAGCAGCTTGGGGACAGGGAACACCGGGGAGCTGTTTTTT,CASSLGTGNTGELFF
-,TRBJ1-4,TRBD1,TRBV28,TGTGCCAGCAGTCAAACAGGGGTGGCCCTGACCGAAAAACTGTTTTTT,CASSQTGVALTEKLFF
once,TRBJ1-4,-,TRBV30,TGTGCCTGGAGTTTGGCGGCCACCGGGGGGGAAAAACTGTTTTTT,CAWSLAATGGEKLFF
-,TRBJ1-1,TRBD1,TRBV7-6,TGTGCCAGCAGCCTCGACAGGGACACTGAAGCTTTCTTT,CASSLDRDTEAFF
-,TRBJ1-5,-,TRBV28,TGTGCCAGCAGCTTTGGTAGCCTTTATAGCAATCAGCCCCAGCATTTT,CASSFGSLYSNQPQHF
-,TRBJ1-1,TRBD1,TRBV10-2,TGCGCCAGCAGTGAAGGGACAGGGGTATCTTCTGAAGCTTTCTTT,CASSEGTGVSSEAFF
-,TRBJ2-3,-,TRBV7-9,TGTGCCAGCAGCTTGCGGGGGCCAGATACGCAGTATTTT,CASSLRGPDTQYF
-,TRBJ1-2,TRBD1,TRBV7-9,TGTGCCAGCAGCTTAGTCGGGCAGGGGGGCGGCTACACCTTC,CASSLVGQGGGYTF
-,TRBJ2-1,TRBD2,TRBV7-9,TGTGCCAGCAGTCAATCCCCAGCGGGAGGCCTCTATGAGCAGTTCTTC,CASSQSPAGGLYEQFF
-,TRBJ1-5,-,TRBV7-8,TGTGCCAGTAGGGGTGGCAGCAATCAGCCCCAGCATTTT,CASRGGSNQPQHF
few,TRBJ1-1,-,TRBV30,TGTGCCTGGATGAGACGGGGTAACACTGAAGCTTTCTTT,CAWMRRGNTEAFF
-,TRBJ1-1,TRBD1,TRBV19,TGTGCCAGTAATCAGGACAGGGAAGACACTGAAGCTTTCTTT,CASNQDREDTEAFF
-,TRBJ1-5,TRBD1,TRBV28,TGTGCCAGCAGTCCCGGACAGGGACATCAGCCCCAGCATTTT,CASSPGQGHQPQHF
-,TRBJ1-1,-,TRBV6-5,TGTGCCAGCAGCCAAGCCCGGGACACGAAAGCTTTCTTT,CASSQARDTKAFF
-,TRBJ1-2,-,TRBV6-1,TGTGCCAGCAGTGAATTTACCCCCAGGGGATATCGCTACACCTTC,CASSEFTPRGYRYTF
large,TRBJ2-1,TRBD2,TRBV5-1,TGCGCCAGCAGCTGGACGCCGGGACTAGCGGCGAATGAGCAGTTCTTC,CASSWTPGLAANEQFF
once,TRBJ1-1,TRBD1,TRBV27,TGTGCCAGCAGTCTCCGATGGACAGGGAGATCTGAAGCTTTCTTT,CASSLRWTGRSEAFF
-,TRBJ1-6,-,TRBV7-2,TGTGCCAGCAGCATCCCCGGGGGATCACCCCTCCACTTT,CASSIPGGSPLHF
-,TRBJ2-1,TRBD1,TRBV7-9,TGTGCCAGCAGCTTAGGACAGGGGGCGGGTGAGCAGTTCTTC,CASSLGQGAGEQFF
once,TRBJ2-5,TRBD1,TRBV28,TGTGCCAGCGGGACAGGGAGGGCCCAGTACTTC,CASGTGRAQYF
-,TRBJ2-5,-,TRBV4-1,TGCGCCAGCAGCCAAGATATTAACAGCGCAGGGGAAGAGACCCAGTACTTC,CASSQDINSAGEETQYF
-,TRBJ2-6,-,TRBV3-1/TRBV3-2,TGTGCCAGCAGTCCTATCTTCTCTGGGGCCAACGTCCTGACTTTC,CASSPIFSGANVLTF
-,TRBJ1-1,TRBD1,TRBV28,TGTGCCAGCAGATCCGGGACAGGGGCATTGAACACTGAAGCTTTCTTT,CASRSGTGALNTEAFF